Below, 22 T cell receptor beta chains from the same sample are listed, as sequenced in a study of cytomegalovirus exposure and HLA in healthy donors. The PCR ran on 60 Vbeta and 13 Jbeta primers. The table came from immunoSEQ multiplex PCR; TCRdb's copy has only in-frame clones and leaves some out. The table lists over 95,000 clones, around three quarters of them singletons. Material: PBMCs. The receptors derive from a man aged 35 to 55 in good health and CMV-seronegative.

This rearrangement joins TRBV19 to TRBJ1-3, with no clear D. From germline, CDR1 is LNHDA and CDR2 SQIVND (reference sequence). Trimming shortened V by 2 bases and J by 0 bases, and 8 bases separated the two germline ends. The CDR3 has 15 residues. CDR3 sequence: CASSINTDSGNTIYF. The DNA of the CDR3 is TGTGCCAGTAGTATAAATACAGACTCTGGAAACACCATATATTTT.

Regarding this clone: Other DNA sequences within the sample encode an identical CDR3. The V and J genes are TRBV6-1 and TRBJ1-5, with 9 positions matching TRBD1. This CDR3 is 15 amino acids long. J lost 4 bases, V lost 3 bases, and 4 bases had no gene match. The germline gives CDR1 MNHNS, CDR2 SASEGT. The DNA for the CDR3 is TGTGCCAGCAGTGACTACAGGGGGCTGAATCAGCCCCAGCATTTT. Amino acid sequence: CASSDYRGLNQPQHF.

The chain has TRBV7-8 and TRBJ1-4; 7 bases agree with TRBD1. After removal of 5 bases from V and 7 bases from J, the junction contained 7 bases not matched to a gene. The germline V gene encodes CDR1 SGHVS and CDR2 FQNEAQ. The CDR3 has 14 amino acids. The CDR3 sequence is CASSQTGIGEKLFF. The CDR3 region has the DNA TGTGCCAGCAGCCAGACAGGGATCGGTGAAAAACTGTTTTTT.

This clone showed up just once. The CDR3 nucleotides read TGTGCGGCGAGAACGGGTTCCAATCAGCCCCAGCATTTT. It encodes CAARTGSNQPQHF. The rearrangement links TRBV30 to TRBJ1-5; D gene unclear. This CDR3 is 13 amino acids long. Looked up from germline, CDR1 is GTSNPN and CDR2 is SVGIG (reference sequence). The variable domain in full, with the rest retrieved from reference TRBV30 and TRBJ1-5, is SQTIHQWPATLVQPVGSPLSLECTVEGTSNPNLYWYRQAAGRGLQLLFYSVGIGQISSEVPQNLSASRPQDRQFILSSKKLLLSDSGFYLCAARTGSNQPQHFGDGTRLSIL.

A single count supports this clone. The chain links TRBV28 to TRBJ1-3; D may be TRBD1 (6 bases). The CDR3 has 19 residues. Germline CDR1 reads MDHEN; CDR2 reads SYDVKM. V gave up 3 bases and J gave up 2 bases, with 23 bases separating them. The CDR3 is CASSFIGQPLGSTGNTIYF. The CDR3 DNA reads as TGTGCCAGCAGTTTTATAGGACAGCCATTAGGATCCACTGGAAACACCATATATTTT.

The chain is built from TRBV28 and TRBJ2-1; 10 nucleotides align to TRBD1. Germline V gives CDR1 MDHEN, CDR2 SYDVKM. This CDR3 spans 16 amino acids. V was pared by 5 bases and J by 3 bases, with 7 bases of the junction left unmatched. CDR3 region: CASSRSRDRGYNEQFF. The CDR3 coding sequence is TGTGCCAGCAGTCGCTCCCGGGACAGGGGCTACAATGAGCAGTTCTTC.

The V call is TRBV5-4, the J call TRBJ1-1, with a possible D match to TRBD1 (5 bases). V was cut by 4 bases and J by 3 bases, with 16 bases left in between. Germline V gene lookup returns CDR1 SGHNT and CDR2 YYREEE (reference sequence). This CDR3 spans 15 amino acids. The CDR3 bases are TGTGCCAGCAGCCGGGGGGGGGTTAGGGACACTGAAGCTTTCTTT. Residues: CASSRGGVRDTEAFF.

V gene TRBV7-9 combines with J gene TRBJ1-1; D ambiguous. This CDR3 has 13 amino acids. V was trimmed by 6 bases and J by 2 bases, leaving 10 bases between them. Per the germline V gene, CDR1 is SEHNR and CDR2 is FQNEAQ (reference sequence). DNA for the CDR3: TGTGCCAGCAGTCTCCAGAAAAACACTGAAGCTTTCTTT. As protein: CASSLQKNTEAFF.

This clone was observed a few times. This rearrangement joins TRBV30 to TRBJ2-3, with 10 nucleotides matching TRBD2. There are 15 residues in the CDR3. CDR1 and CDR2 from the germline V gene are GTSNPN and SVGIG (reference sequence). V shed 5 bases and J 3 bases; nucleotides not matched to a gene: 8. CDR3 sequence: CAWGKLAGLTDTQYF. The CDR3 bases are TGTGCCTGGGGCAAACTAGCGGGGCTAACAGATACGCAGTATTTT.

The rearrangement uses TRBV16 and TRBJ1-3, with D possibly matching TRBD1 (6 bases). V was shortened by 0 bases and J by 0 bases, with 9 bases between the two germline ends. The CDR3 extends over 16 amino acids. CDR1 KGHSY and CDR2 FQNENV come from the germline V gene. The CDR3 sequence: CASSQSQTGSGNTIYF. The CDR3 region has the DNA TGTGCCAGCAGCCAATCCCAGACAGGCTCTGGAAACACCATATATTTT.

The chain employs TRBV19 and TRBJ2-1, with 10 bases identical to TRBD1. From germline, CDR1 is LNHDA and CDR2 SQIVND (reference sequence). This CDR3 is built from 15 residues. The V gene end was trimmed by 3 bases and the J gene end by 4 bases; junction bases not matched to a gene: 3. The CDR3 here is CASSIPGQGYNEQFF. DNA for the CDR3: TGTGCCAGTAGTATCCCGGGACAGGGGTACAATGAGCAGTTCTTC.

The gene calls are TRBV6-1 and TRBJ1-5, with 7 bases that match TRBD1. Germline V lookup: CDR1 MNHNS, CDR2 SASEGT. The CDR3 loop spans 13 amino acids. J was trimmed by 4 bases and V by 7 bases; bases with no gene match: 4. The CDR3 spells CASTRQGNQPQHF. CDR3 sequence (DNA): TGTGCCAGCACCCGACAGGGAAATCAGCCCCAGCATTTT.

The genes are TRBV5-1 and TRBJ1-2; 11 positions agree with TRBD1. V lost 4 bases, J lost 6 bases, and 11 bases stayed unmatched. The CDR3 has 16 residues. The germline V gene encodes CDR1 SGHRS and CDR2 YFSETQ. The CDR3 bases are TGCGCCAGCAGCAAGTCCCGGGACAGGGGGGATAATGGCTACACCTTC. This sequence encodes CASSKSRDRGDNGYTF.

V and J are TRBV11-3 and TRBJ2-5; 7 bases are a match to TRBD1. CDR1 and CDR2 (germline): SGHNT, YENEEA. The CDR3 has 15 residues. Germline trimming cut 5 bases from V and 5 bases from J; bases unmatched to any gene: 11. CDR3 sequence (DNA): TGTGCCAGCAGCCACGGGACAGTCGGCTCTGAGACCCAGTACTTC. This sequence encodes CASSHGTVGSETQYF. The full variable domain, completed using reference TRBV11-3 and TRBJ2-5, is EAGVVQSPRYKIIEKKQPVAFWCNPISGHNTLYWYLQNLGQGPELLIRYENEEAVDDSQLPKDRFSAERLKGVDSTLKIQPAELGDSAVYLCASSHGTVGSETQYFGPGTRLLVL.

This clone has just a few counts. This rearrangement joins TRBV5-6 to TRBJ2-3; D ambiguous. The CDR3 is 13 residues long. The germline V gene has CDR1 SGHDT and CDR2 YYEEEE. Deletions cut 1 base from V and 1 base from J, with 4 bases between. The CDR3 is CASSLLRTDTQYF. In DNA form, the CDR3 reads TGTGCCAGCAGCTTGCTCCGCACAGATACGCAGTATTTT.

This clone was picked up one time. This chain links TRBV5-1 with TRBJ1-1; TRBD1 might be the D (6 bases). Germline V gene data show CDR1 as SGHRS and CDR2 as YFSETQ. The CDR3 length is 14 residues. Trimming shortened V by 6 bases and J by 3 bases, and 15 bases separated the two germline ends. CDR3 in DNA: TGCGCCAGCAACAGGGAAAGTATCGACACTGAAGCTTTCTTT. As protein: CASNRESIDTEAFF.

This clone has just a few counts. The chain links TRBV28 to TRBJ1-2; the D is unclear. Germline V gene lookup returns CDR1 MDHEN and CDR2 SYDVKM. The V end lost 4 bases, the J end lost 5 bases, and 11 bases lay between the germline ends. This CDR3 comprises 13 residues. CDR3 in amino acids: CASSSPNGYGYTF. CDR3 nucleotide sequence: TGTGCCAGCAGTTCCCCTAACGGGTATGGCTACACCTTC.

The gene calls are TRBV5-1 and TRBJ2-5; 7 bases agree with TRBD1. The CDR3 totals 15 residues. Germline CDR1 is SGHRS and CDR2 is YFSETQ. With 4 bases clipped from V and 2 bases from J, the junction kept 8 bases outside the gene matches. The CDR3 DNA reads as TGCGCCAGCAGCCGGGTCGGGGACAGTCAAGAGACCCAGTACTTC. Its translation: CASSRVGDSQETQYF.

This clone has just a few counts. The chain has TRBV7-2 and TRBJ2-1, with TRBD1 matching over 11 bases. Unmatched junction bases numbered 7, after V lost 0 bases and J lost 9 bases. CDR3 length: 16 residues. Per the germline V gene, CDR1 is SGHTA and CDR2 is FQGNSA. CDR3 sequence reads: CASSLALPGQGVEQFF. DNA for the CDR3: TGTGCCAGCAGCTTAGCGCTGCCGGGACAGGGGGTTGAGCAGTTCTTC.

V and J are TRBV7-9 and TRBJ1-1; D possibly corresponds to TRBD1 (5 bases). This CDR3 contains 11 residues. Germline V gives CDR1 SEHNR, CDR2 FQNEAQ (reference sequence). Trimming cost V 11 bases and J 5 bases, with 12 bases left between them. CDR3 sequence (DNA): TGTGCCGCTGGGCGGGGGACTGAAGCTTTCTTT. Residues: CAAGRGTEAFF. Full variable domain (rest looked up from reference TRBV7-9 and TRBJ1-1): DTGVSQNPRHKITKRGQNVTFRCDPISEHNRLYWYRQTLGQGPEFLTYFQNEAQLEKSRLLSDRFSAERPKGSFSTLEIQRTEQGDSAMYLCAAGRGTEAFFGQGTRLTVV.

This clone was observed a few times. This chain links TRBV6-1 with TRBJ1-3; tentatively, D is TRBD1 (6 bases). V was clipped by 4 bases and J by 2 bases, with 18 bases between them. The CDR3 totals 17 residues. The germline CDR1 and CDR2 sequences are MNHNS and SASEGT. The CDR3 protein is CASSVVGHPMTGNTIYF. CDR3 sequence (DNA): TGTGCCAGCAGTGTAGTGGGACACCCCATGACTGGAAACACCATATATTTT.

The CDR3 DNA reads as TGTGCCAGCAGTTTATCGGCAGGTTACGAGCAGTACTTC. Amino acid sequence: CASSLSAGYEQYF. This chain links TRBV27 with TRBJ2-5; D remains unclear. TRBJ2-7 matches the DNA end more closely, so the J call is doubtful. The CDR3 covers 13 residues. The germline gives CDR1 MNHEY, CDR2 SMNVEV (reference sequence).